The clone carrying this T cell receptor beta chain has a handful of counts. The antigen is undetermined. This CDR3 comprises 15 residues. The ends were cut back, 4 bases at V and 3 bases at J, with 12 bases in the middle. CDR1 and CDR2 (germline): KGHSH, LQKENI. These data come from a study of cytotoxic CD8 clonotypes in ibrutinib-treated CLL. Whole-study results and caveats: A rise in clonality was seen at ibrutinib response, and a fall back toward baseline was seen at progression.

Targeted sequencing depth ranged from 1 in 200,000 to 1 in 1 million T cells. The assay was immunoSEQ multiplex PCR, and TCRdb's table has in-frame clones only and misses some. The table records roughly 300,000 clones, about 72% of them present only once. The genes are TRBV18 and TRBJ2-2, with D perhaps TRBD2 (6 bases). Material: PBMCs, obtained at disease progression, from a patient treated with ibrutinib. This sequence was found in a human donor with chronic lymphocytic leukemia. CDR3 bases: TGTGCCAGCTCACAGCGGAGGGGAGACACCGGGGAGCTGTTTTTT. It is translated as CASSQRRGDTGELFF.